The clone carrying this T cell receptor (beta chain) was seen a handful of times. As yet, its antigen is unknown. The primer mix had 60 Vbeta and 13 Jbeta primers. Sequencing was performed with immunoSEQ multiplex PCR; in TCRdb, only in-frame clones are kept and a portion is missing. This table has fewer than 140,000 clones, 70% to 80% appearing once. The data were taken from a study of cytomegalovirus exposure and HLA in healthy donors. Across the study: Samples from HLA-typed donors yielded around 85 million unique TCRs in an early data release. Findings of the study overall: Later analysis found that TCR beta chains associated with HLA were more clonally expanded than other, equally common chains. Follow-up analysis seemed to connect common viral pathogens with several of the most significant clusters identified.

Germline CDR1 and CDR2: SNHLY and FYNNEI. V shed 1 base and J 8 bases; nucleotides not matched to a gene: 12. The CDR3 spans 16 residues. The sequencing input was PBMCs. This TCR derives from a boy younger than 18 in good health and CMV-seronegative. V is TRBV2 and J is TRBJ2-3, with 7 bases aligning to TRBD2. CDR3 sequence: CASSEGAGWGGGTQYF. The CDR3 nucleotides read TGTGCCAGCAGTGAAGGCGCGGGATGGGGGGGTGGTACGCAGTATTTT.